Following are 17 T cell receptor beta chains from one sample sequenced in a study of cytomegalovirus exposure and HLA in healthy donors. Sequencing used immunoSEQ multiplex PCR; TCRdb keeps in-frame clones, though not all of them. Among roughly 150,000 clones listed, about 95% were seen once. Specimen: PBMCs. These receptors originate from a man aged 18 to 30 in good health and CMV-seropositive.

This rearrangement joins TRBV27 to TRBJ2-3, with 8 bases aligning to TRBD2. The CDR3 runs 14 residues. V shed 5 bases, J shed 5 bases, and the junction held 6 bases outside the gene matches. Germline V gives CDR1 MNHEY, CDR2 SMNVEV (reference sequence). The CDR3 is CASSPPGLGDTQYF. The CDR3 DNA reads TGTGCCAGCAGTCCGCCGGGACTAGGAGATACGCAGTATTTT.

This clone was observed a single time. The chain couples TRBV28 to TRBJ1-4; TRBD1 matches at 7 bases. The junction had 11 bases not matched to a gene; V was cut back by 3 bases and J by 10 bases. Per the germline V gene, CDR1 is MDHEN and CDR2 is SYDVKM. This CDR3 spans 15 amino acids. In DNA form, the CDR3 reads TGTGCCAGCAGTTTTGTAACAGGGGTGATCGCAAAACTGTTTTTT. This sequence encodes CASSFVTGVIAKLFF.

This clone was seen just once. This chain connects TRBV15 to TRBJ2-2; 7 bases fit TRBD1. The ends lost 3 bases at V and 3 bases at J; junction bases unmatched: 4. CDR3 length: 15 residues. Germline-derived CDR1 and CDR2 are LNHNV and YYDKDF (reference sequence). The CDR3 spells CATSSRRGYTGELFF. The CDR3 DNA is TGTGCCACCAGCAGCCGCAGGGGGTACACCGGGGAGCTGTTTTTT.

The V and J genes are TRBV6-1 and TRBJ1-3; 11 nucleotides match TRBD1. Per the germline V gene, CDR1 is MNHNS and CDR2 is SASEGT. Germline trimming cut 5 bases from V and 4 bases from J; bases unmatched to any gene: 4. CDR3 length: 15 residues. Here the CDR3 reads CASSPGTGGGNTIYF. The CDR3 DNA sequence: TGTGCCAGCAGTCCGGGGACAGGGGGAGGAAACACCATATATTTT.

The chain has TRBV6-5 and TRBJ2-7; 9 bases align to TRBD1. The CDR3 runs 15 residues. CDR1 MNHEY and CDR2 SVGAGI come from the germline V gene. V dropped 5 bases and J dropped 4; count of bases not matched to a gene: 9. The CDR3 DNA is TGTGCCAGCAGTAGCCCGGGACAGGGTAGTTACGAGCAGTACTTC. Protein product: CASSSPGQGSYEQYF.

The gene calls are TRBV18 and TRBJ2-5; 10 nucleotides agree with TRBD2. The CDR3 extends over 15 amino acids. The germline V gene has CDR1 KGHSH and CDR2 LQKENI. Trimming took 1 base from V and 4 from J; bases not matched to a gene: 3. The CDR3 nucleotides read TGTGCCAGCTCACCACTCTCTAGCGGGAGAGAGACCCAGTACTTC. Translated: CASSPLSSGRETQYF. The full variable domain, with the rest looked up from reference TRBV18 and TRBJ2-5, is NAGVMQNPRHLVRRRGQEARLRCSPMKGHSHVYWYRQLPEEGLKFMVYLQKENIIDESGMPKERFSAEFPKEGPSILRIQQVVRGDSAAYFCASSPLSSGRETQYFGPGTRLLVL.

The chain has TRBV7-9 and TRBJ2-5; 7 nucleotides match TRBD2. There are 12 residues in the CDR3. Germline V lookup: CDR1 SEHNR, CDR2 FQNEAQ (reference sequence). J lost 5 bases, V lost 3 bases, and 0 bases had no gene match. The CDR3 sequence: CASSFGRETQYF. CDR3 in DNA: TGTGCCAGCAGCTTCGGGAGGGAGACCCAGTACTTC.

This chain links TRBV27 with TRBJ2-5, with no clear D. V lost 1 base, J lost 0 bases, and 9 bases lay in between. Germline V gene sequence: CDR1 MNHEY, CDR2 SMNVEV (reference sequence). CDR3 length equals 15 residues. The CDR3 sequence: CASSLFSGNQETQYF. The CDR3 coding sequence is TGTGCCAGCAGTTTATTTTCTGGCAACCAAGAGACCCAGTACTTC.

V gene TRBV6-1 combines with J gene TRBJ2-2, with 8 positions matching TRBD2. CDR1 is MNHNS, CDR2 SASEGT, per germline. The J segment lost 7 bases and the V segment lost 6 bases, leaving 10 bases of the junction unmatched. This CDR3 spans 15 amino acids. The CDR3: CASRPWREAVGELFF. The CDR3 DNA reads TGTGCCAGCAGGCCGTGGCGGGAGGCGGTCGGGGAGCTGTTTTTT.

CDR3 bases: TGTGCCACCAGCCCGGGACAGGTGGAAAAACTGTTTTTT. Amino acids: CATSPGQVEKLFF. The rearrangement links TRBV15 to TRBJ1-4; 8 positions agree with TRBD1. The V gene's germline CDR1 is LNHNV and CDR2 YYDKDF (reference sequence). CDR3 length: 13 residues. The V and J ends lost 5 bases and 8 bases, in that order; junction bases with no gene match: 4. Using reference TRBV15 and TRBJ1-4 for the parts outside the CDR3, the full variable domain is DAMVIQNPRYQVTQFGKPVTLSCSQTLNHNVMYWYQQKSSQAPKLLFHYYDKDFNNEADTPDNFQSRRPNTSFCFLDIRSPGLGDTAMYLCATSPGQVEKLFFGSGTQLSVL.

V and J are TRBV28 and TRBJ2-1, with TRBD2 matching 11 bases. CDR3 size: 19 residues. Looked up from germline, CDR1 is MDHEN and CDR2 is SYDVKM. J was trimmed by 8 bases and V by 6 bases; bases with no gene match: 21. This CDR3 reads CASRTYSGREGRGYDEQFF. The CDR3 DNA is TGTGCCAGCAGAACCTATAGCGGGAGGGAAGGTAGAGGTTACGATGAGCAGTTCTTC.

This clone was seen a single time. This sequence joins TRBV5-4 and TRBJ2-2; 7 bases align to TRBD1. Losses at the gene ends were 4 bases for V and 6 bases for J; bases not matched to a gene: 15. Germline V gene data show CDR1 as SGHNT and CDR2 as YYREEE (reference sequence). The CDR3 is 17 amino acids. As DNA, the CDR3 is TGTGCCAGCAGCCCCCGGCTGGTAAAACAGGGGTCCGGGGAGCTGTTTTTT. Its protein product is CASSPRLVKQGSGELFF.

This chain joins TRBV10-3 and TRBJ1-2, with D perhaps TRBD1 (6 bases). This CDR3 is 13 amino acids long. Germline CDR1 and CDR2: ENHRY and SYGVKD. Trimming pared 8 bases from V and 4 bases from J, leaving 14 bases between. The CDR3 spells CAIQPQGAYGYTF. As DNA, the CDR3 is TGTGCCATCCAACCACAGGGCGCCTATGGCTACACCTTC.

About this clone itself: The sample contains more than one DNA sequence encoding this CDR3. CDR3 coding DNA: TGTGCCAGCTCACCAACTAGCGGGGGGTCCTACGAGCAGTACTTC. Translation: CASSPTSGGSYEQYF. J is TRBJ2-7 and V is TRBV18; 12 bases are shared with TRBD2. The V gene end was trimmed by 2 bases and the J gene end by 1 base; junction bases not matched to a gene: 0. The length of the CDR3 is 15 residues. Germline CDR1 KGHSH, CDR2 LQKENI.

The chain recombines TRBV5-6 with TRBJ2-7, with 7 bases aligning to TRBD2. The ends lost 4 bases at V and 0 bases at J; junction bases unmatched: 7. Germline-derived CDR1 and CDR2 are SGHDT and YYEEEE. CDR3 length: 15 amino acids. CDR3 coding DNA: TGTGCCAGCAGCCAGCTAGCGGAACCCTCCTACGAGCAGTACTTC. As protein: CASSQLAEPSYEQYF.

The V and J genes are TRBV5-1 and TRBJ2-2; TRBD1 matches 8 bases. The CDR3 extends over 16 amino acids. CDR1 SGHRS and CDR2 YFSETQ come from the germline V gene. J was trimmed by 1 base and V by 2 bases; bases with no gene match: 4. The CDR3 here is CASSLPGGLNTGELFF. CDR3 coding DNA: TGCGCCAGCAGCTTACCAGGGGGCCTGAACACCGGGGAGCTGTTTTTT.

Notes on this clone: Other DNA sequences of this sample code for an identical CDR3. The chain combines TRBV5-1 with TRBJ2-7, with 13 bases fitting TRBD2. This CDR3 has 16 amino acids. Losses at the gene ends were 4 bases for V and 4 bases for J; bases not matched to a gene: 8. Germline V CDR1 and CDR2: SGHRS, YFSETQ. CDR3 nucleotides: TGCGCCAGCAGCCTCGGACTAGCGGGAGTTAGTTACGAGCAGTACTTC. Amino acids: CASSLGLAGVSYEQYF.